This paragraph covers one T cell receptor (beta chain) sequence. Use of 60 Vbeta and 13 Jbeta primers characterized the PCR. TCRdb's copy holds only in-frame clones and misses some; the assay was immunoSEQ multiplex PCR. The table counts about 200,000 clones; almost 0.75% lies in the top ten. These data come from a study of cytomegalovirus exposure and HLA in healthy donors. Looked up from germline, CDR1 is SGHRS and CDR2 is YFSETQ. With 0 bases clipped from V and 5 bases from J, the junction kept 8 bases outside the gene matches. This CDR3 has 16 residues. Sequencing was carried out using PBMCs. The receptor's source is a boy under 18 in good health and CMV-seronegative. This sequence joins TRBV5-1 and TRBJ2-1; TRBD1 matches 7 bases. CDR3 loop: CASSLGWGQLHNEQFF. CDR3 bases: TGCGCCAGCAGCTTGGGTTGGGGACAGTTACACAATGAGCAGTTCTTC.